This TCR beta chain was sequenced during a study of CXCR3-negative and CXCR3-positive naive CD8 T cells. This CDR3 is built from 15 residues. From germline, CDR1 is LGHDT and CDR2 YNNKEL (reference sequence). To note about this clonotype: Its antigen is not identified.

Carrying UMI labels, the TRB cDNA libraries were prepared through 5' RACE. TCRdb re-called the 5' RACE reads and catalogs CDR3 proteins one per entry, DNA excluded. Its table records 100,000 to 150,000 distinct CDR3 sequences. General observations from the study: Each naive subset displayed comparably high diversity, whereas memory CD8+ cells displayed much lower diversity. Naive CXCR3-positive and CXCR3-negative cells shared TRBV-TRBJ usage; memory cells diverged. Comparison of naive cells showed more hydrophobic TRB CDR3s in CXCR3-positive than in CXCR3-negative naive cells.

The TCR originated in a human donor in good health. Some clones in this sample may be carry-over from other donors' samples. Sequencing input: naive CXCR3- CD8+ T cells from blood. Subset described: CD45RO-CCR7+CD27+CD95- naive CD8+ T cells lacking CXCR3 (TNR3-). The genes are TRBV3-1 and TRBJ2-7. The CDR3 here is CASSPLDGEAYEQYF.